The rows below give T cell receptor beta chains drawn from one sample of a study of cytomegalovirus exposure and HLA in healthy donors. Only in-frame clones appear in the TCRdb table, and some are missing; sequencing was by immunoSEQ multiplex PCR. This table has 65,000 to 75,000 clones, approximately 92% appearing once. Material for sequencing was PBMCs. The receptors originated from a man between 18 and 35 years old in good health and CMV-seropositive. CDR3s include the opening cysteine and the closing phenylalanine or tryptophan. The order of the fields is D gene, clone size, V gene, J gene, CDR3 DNA, CDR3 protein. A D gene is named only where the DNA matches it firmly. Where a row states a size, it is once, few, many or the class of an expanded clone; other rows omit it.

D gene: TRBD2; clone size: NA; V gene: TRBV6-5; J gene: TRBJ2-7; CDR3 DNA: TGTGCCAGCAGTTACTTTAGCGGGAGTGGCGACGAGCAGTACTTC; CDR3 protein: CASSYFSGSGDEQYF
D gene: TRBD1; clone size: NA; V gene: TRBV9; J gene: TRBJ1-3; CDR3 DNA: TGTGCCAGCAGCAGAACCGGGACAGGGGGGCCTGGAAACACCATATATTTT; CDR3 protein: CASSRTGTGGPGNTIYF
D gene: NA; clone size: few; V gene: TRBV6-1; J gene: TRBJ2-2; CDR3 DNA: TGTGCCAGCAGTGAGACAGCCGCGAACACCGGGGAGCTGTTTTTT; CDR3 protein: CASSETAANTGELFF
D gene: NA; clone size: NA; V gene: TRBV9; J gene: TRBJ2-5; CDR3 DNA: TGTGCCAGCAGCGTATACGAGGGAGTATCGGAGACCCAGTACTTC; CDR3 protein: CASSVYEGVSETQYF
D gene: TRBD2; clone size: NA; V gene: TRBV11-3; J gene: TRBJ2-1; CDR3 DNA: TGTGCCAGCAGCCCCGGACTAGCGGTTTACAATGAGCAGTTCTTC; CDR3 protein: CASSPGLAVYNEQFF
D gene: NA; clone size: NA; V gene: TRBV29-1; J gene: TRBJ2-3; CDR3 DNA: TGCAGCGTTTTCGTCACAGATACGCAGTATTTT; CDR3 protein: CSVFVTDTQYF
D gene: TRBD1; clone size: NA; V gene: TRBV6-5; J gene: TRBJ1-2; CDR3 DNA: TGTGCCAGCGGACAGGGCCTTCGCTACACCTTC; CDR3 protein: CASGQGLRYTF
D gene: NA; clone size: NA; V gene: TRBV14; J gene: TRBJ2-7; CDR3 DNA: TGTGCCAGCAGCCAAGCTGGTGGTGCAGGGAGGACCTACGAGCAGTACTTC; CDR3 protein: CASSQAGGAGRTYEQYF
D gene: NA; clone size: NA; V gene: TRBV28; J gene: TRBJ2-7; CDR3 DNA: TGTGCCAGCAGCCCCCCCGGGACACGGGGCTACGAGCAGTACTTC; CDR3 protein: CASSPPGTRGYEQYF
D gene: NA; clone size: NA; V gene: TRBV5-6; J gene: TRBJ1-2; CDR3 DNA: TGTGCCAGCAGCTTAAGGGGGGGGCAGAGGGTTTATGGCTACACCTTC; CDR3 protein: CASSLRGGQRVYGYTF
D gene: NA; clone size: NA; V gene: TRBV28; J gene: TRBJ1-5; CDR3 DNA: TGTGCCAGCAGTCCCCTTGACATTCAGCCCCAGCATTTT; CDR3 protein: CASSPLDIQPQHF
D gene: NA; clone size: NA; V gene: TRBV9; J gene: TRBJ2-2; CDR3 DNA: TGTGCCAGCAGCGTGATCGGGAACACCGGGGAGCTGTTTTTT; CDR3 protein: CASSVIGNTGELFF
D gene: NA; clone size: NA; V gene: TRBV15; J gene: TRBJ2-7; CDR3 DNA: TGTGCCACCAGCAGAGATCCGGCAGGGACCTACGAGCAGTACTTC; CDR3 protein: CATSRDPAGTYEQYF
D gene: TRBD1; clone size: NA; V gene: TRBV5-1; J gene: TRBJ2-1; CDR3 DNA: TGCGCCAGCAGCTTGGCCGGGACAGGGGGCGATGAGCAGTTCTTC; CDR3 protein: CASSLAGTGGDEQFF
D gene: NA; clone size: once; V gene: TRBV30; J gene: TRBJ1-5; CDR3 DNA: TGTGCCTGGAGTAGGAATCTACAGGGCGGTGTTCAGCCCCAGCATTTT; CDR3 protein: CAWSRNLQGGVQPQHF
D gene: TRBD1; clone size: NA; V gene: TRBV9; J gene: TRBJ2-1; CDR3 DNA: TGTGCCGGGTCCGGGACAGGGGTCAATGAGCAGTTCTTC; CDR3 protein: CAGSGTGVNEQFF
D gene: TRBD2; clone size: NA; V gene: TRBV27; J gene: TRBJ2-1; CDR3 DNA: TGTGCCAGCAGTTTCCTACTAGCGGATCCCTTCAATGAGCAGTTCTTC; CDR3 protein: CASSFLLADPFNEQFF
D gene: NA; clone size: few; V gene: TRBV6-4; J gene: TRBJ2-1; CDR3 DNA: TGTGCCAGCCAGTCTCCCTCCAATGAGCAGTTCTTC; CDR3 protein: CASQSPSNEQFF
D gene: TRBD1; clone size: NA; V gene: TRBV6-1; J gene: TRBJ1-5; CDR3 DNA: TGTGCCAGCAAGGGACAGTGGGGTCGAGCCCAGCATTTT; CDR3 protein: CASKGQWGRAQHF
D gene: NA; clone size: NA; V gene: TRBV28; J gene: TRBJ1-5; CDR3 DNA: TGTGCCAGCAGGACGATGGCGGGAAGCAATCAGCCCCAGCATTTT; CDR3 protein: CASRTMAGSNQPQHF
D gene: NA; clone size: NA; V gene: TRBV28; J gene: TRBJ1-2; CDR3 DNA: TGTGCCAGCAGTTCCCTCGGGGTAAAACAGACCCGAATATATGGCTACACCTTC; CDR3 protein: CASSSLGVKQTRIYGYTF
D gene: TRBD2; clone size: NA; V gene: TRBV11-2; J gene: TRBJ2-1; CDR3 DNA: TGTGCCAGCAGCTGGGGGAGAGCGGGAGGGCCCTCCTACAATGAGCAGTTCTTC; CDR3 protein: CASSWGRAGGPSYNEQFF
D gene: NA; clone size: NA; V gene: TRBV6-1; J gene: TRBJ1-1; CDR3 DNA: TGTGCCAGCAGTGAACGGGAAACGGGGGGAACTGAAGCTTTCTTT; CDR3 protein: CASSERETGGTEAFF
D gene: TRBD1; clone size: NA; V gene: TRBV27; J gene: TRBJ2-3; CDR3 DNA: TGTGCCAGCACTGACACAGGGGGTTTTCCCACAGATACGCAGTATTTT; CDR3 protein: CASTDTGGFPTDTQYF
D gene: NA; clone size: NA; V gene: TRBV27; J gene: TRBJ1-4; CDR3 DNA: TGTGCCAGCAGTTTGCGGGGCGGGAATGAAAAACTGTTTTTT; CDR3 protein: CASSLRGGNEKLFF
D gene: TRBD2; clone size: NA; V gene: TRBV5-4; J gene: TRBJ2-4; CDR3 DNA: TGTGCCAGCAGCTTGGAAACGGGGGGGGGTAGAAACATTCAGTACTTC; CDR3 protein: CASSLETGGGRNIQYF
D gene: TRBD1; clone size: NA; V gene: TRBV5-5; J gene: TRBJ2-2; CDR3 DNA: TGTGCCAGCAGCTGGGACAGCTCCGGGGAGCTGTTTTTT; CDR3 protein: CASSWDSSGELFF
D gene: TRBD1; clone size: NA; V gene: TRBV11-2; J gene: TRBJ2-3; CDR3 DNA: TGTGCCAGCAGCTTTAGGGACAGGGCGCGCACAGATACGCAGTATTTT; CDR3 protein: CASSFRDRARTDTQYF
D gene: TRBD2; clone size: NA; V gene: TRBV7-9; J gene: TRBJ2-7; CDR3 DNA: TGTGCCAGCAGCTTTGTTTCAGCGGGGGAGCAGTACTTC; CDR3 protein: CASSFVSAGEQYF
D gene: NA; clone size: NA; V gene: TRBV30; J gene: TRBJ2-1; CDR3 DNA: TGTGCCTCCACAGGGGGGGGTTACAATGAGCAGTTCTTC; CDR3 protein: CASTGGGYNEQFF
D gene: NA; clone size: NA; V gene: TRBV28; J gene: TRBJ2-1; CDR3 DNA: TGTGCCAGCGGTAGCACGGGTGATGAGCAGTTCTTC; CDR3 protein: CASGSTGDEQFF
D gene: NA; clone size: NA; V gene: TRBV28; J gene: TRBJ1-4; CDR3 DNA: TGTGCCAGCAGTTTAGACATCGGCAGGGAAGTTGAAAAACTGTTTTTT; CDR3 protein: CASSLDIGREVEKLFF
D gene: NA; clone size: once; V gene: TRBV5-1; J gene: TRBJ1-2; CDR3 DNA: TGCGCCAGCAGCCAACAGGTGGGGGGGAATGGCTACACCTTC; CDR3 protein: CASSQQVGGNGYTF
D gene: NA; clone size: NA; V gene: TRBV12-5; J gene: TRBJ2-3; CDR3 DNA: TGTGCTAGTGGCTGGGAGAACACAGATACGCAGTATTTT; CDR3 protein: CASGWENTDTQYF
D gene: TRBD1; clone size: NA; V gene: TRBV29-1; J gene: TRBJ1-2; CDR3 DNA: TGCAGCGTTGAACAGGGACAGGGGCCGTACACCTTC; CDR3 protein: CSVEQGQGPYTF
D gene: TRBD1; clone size: once; V gene: TRBV28; J gene: TRBJ2-7; CDR3 DNA: TGTGCCAGCGGCGAACAGGGGAGAAGGCTGTACTTC; CDR3 protein: CASGEQGRRLYF
D gene: TRBD2; clone size: NA; V gene: TRBV5-1; J gene: TRBJ2-7; CDR3 DNA: TGCGCCAGCAGCTTGTGGACTAGCGCAGCCTACGAGCAGTACTTC; CDR3 protein: CASSLWTSAAYEQYF
D gene: TRBD2; clone size: NA; V gene: TRBV7-3; J gene: TRBJ2-7; CDR3 DNA: TGTGCCAGCAGCTTATCGGGAGGGGCCAACCCCCACGAGCAGTACTTC; CDR3 protein: CASSLSGGANPHEQYF
D gene: NA; clone size: NA; V gene: TRBV6-6; J gene: TRBJ2-5; CDR3 DNA: TGTGCCAGCAGTTACTCAGGGGGCCAAGAGACCCAGTACTTC; CDR3 protein: CASSYSGGQETQYF
D gene: NA; clone size: NA; V gene: TRBV19; J gene: TRBJ2-2; CDR3 DNA: TGTGCCAGTAACACAAGGCCAGGGGACACCGGGGAGCTGTTTTTT; CDR3 protein: CASNTRPGDTGELFF
D gene: NA; clone size: NA; V gene: TRBV25-1; J gene: TRBJ1-1; CDR3 DNA: TGTGCCAGCAGTGACCCTTCGGGAGGGACCGTAGAAGCTTTCTTT; CDR3 protein: CASSDPSGGTVEAFF
D gene: NA; clone size: NA; V gene: TRBV18; J gene: TRBJ2-5; CDR3 DNA: TGTGCCAGCTCACCTATAGACAGCCCTAGCGAAGAGACCCAGTACTTC; CDR3 protein: CASSPIDSPSEETQYF